This T cell receptor beta chain is from a study of blood T cell repertoires in COVID-19. Some clones are missing from TCRdb's copy, which holds only in-frame ones; the method was immunoSEQ multiplex PCR. The data show hundreds of thousands of clones, roughly 88% seen once. All enrollees were roughly 18 to 100 years old and from around 25 US areas. Cohort 3 donors were reported recovered after two negative PCRs, clearance, or symptom resolution. This CDR3 has 13 residues. V was clipped by 2 bases and J by 2 bases, with 6 bases between them. From germline, CDR1 is SGHRS and CDR2 YFSETQ. This chain joins TRBV5-1 and TRBJ2-3; D is ambiguous. The sequenced material came from PBMCs or T cells enriched from blood (not recorded which). This clonotype was obtained from a woman in her twenties or thirties who had recovered from COVID-19. In nucleotides, the CDR3 is TGCGCCAGCAGCTTTGAGGTCACAGATACGCAGTATTTT. Amino acid sequence: CASSFEVTDTQYF.